This T cell receptor (beta chain) was retrieved from a study of post-analysis software for immune sequencing data. About the research overall: Multiple sclerosis in the patients followed relapsing-remitting, secondary progressive and progressive-relapsing courses. Regarding the study as a whole: There were five TRBV segments more frequent in patients than controls, and TRBV5-6, TRBV5-1 and TRBV20-1 were among them. Those with multiple sclerosis, the patient group, showed significantly lower normalized Chao1 diversity than controls. Those samples that were prepared in the same batch co-clustered strongly by F measure.

A note on this clonotype: The antigen remains unidentified.

cDNA libraries for TCR beta contained unique molecular identifiers. With about 0.9 to 11 million T cells as the source, 500,000 to 650,000 cDNA molecules resulted. MiXCR was run by TCRdb on the PCR reads, yielding one entry per CDR3 protein. The sample consists of hundreds of thousands of distinct CDR3 sequences, roughly 45% of them appearing once. Germline CDR1 and CDR2: MDHEN and SYDVKM. Trimming took off 5 bases at V and 1 base at J, with 10 bases between the two ends. The CDR3 is made up of 14 amino acids. The genes are TRBV28 and TRBJ2-3; D gene uncertain. The sequenced sample was blood. The TCR sequence derives from a girl between 10 and 17 years old with multiple sclerosis. In nucleotides, the CDR3 is TGTGCCAGCAGTCAAGAACGACGCACAGATACGCAGTATTTT. It yields the protein CASSQERRTDTQYF.